This T cell receptor (beta chain) was observed in a study of blood T cell repertoires in COVID-19. Turning to the study itself: Collection of acute and convalescent COVID-19 samples took place in the United States, Italy and Spain. PBMCs, B-cell-depleted T cells, or T cells were the source of the cDNA or gDNA that made up the material.

This CDR3 spans 13 amino acids. Looked up from germline, CDR1 is KGHSH and CDR2 is LQKENI. Trimming stripped 6 bases from V and 4 bases from J, with 11 bases between. TCRdb's table, derived via immunoSEQ multiplex PCR, lists solely in-frame clones and lacks some. Of about 85,000 clones in the sample, roughly 90% were seen once. The chain uses TRBV18 and TRBJ2-3; possibly TRBD2 for D (5 bases). The origin of this receptor is an elderly woman with active or convalescent COVID-19. The material sequenced was peripheral blood. The CDR3 here is CASSLYGADTQYF. The CDR3 nucleotides read TGTGCCAGCTCCCTTTACGGGGCAGATACGCAGTATTTT. Combining the CDR3 with reference TRBV18 and TRBJ2-3 gives the whole variable domain NAGVMQNPRHLVRRRGQEARLRCSPMKGHSHVYWYRQLPEEGLKFMVYLQKENIIDESGMPKERFSAEFPKEGPSILRIQQVVRGDSAAYFCASSLYGADTQYFGPGTRLTVL.